Below are 22 T cell receptor beta chains sequenced from a single sample in a study of cytomegalovirus exposure and HLA in healthy donors (dated by TCRdb to the late 2010s). The receptor library was made with the immunoSEQ multiplex PCR assay. The multiplex PCR relied on a mix of 60 forward primers for TCR Vbeta segments and 13 reverse primers for TCR Jbeta segments. TCRdb took over this immuneACCESS table, retaining in-frame rearrangements with V and J assigned. Such tables are incomplete; in checked studies, under half of the missing clones stem from an unresolved V gene, and the remainder is unexplained. The sample table records about 44,000 clones. The ten largest make up 6.5% to 10% of the sample. Specimen: PBMCs. These receptor sequences come from a male donor in good health and CMV-seronegative.

J is TRBJ2-7 and V is TRBV28; TRBD2 might be the D (6 bases). This CDR3 is built from 12 residues. Per germline, CDR1 MDHEN and CDR2 SYDVKM. Deletions cut 4 bases from V and 6 bases from J, with 10 bases between. The CDR3 here is CASSWRAGEQYF. Here the CDR3 DNA reads TGTGCCAGCAGTTGGAGGGCAGGCGAGCAGTACTTC. Filled out from reference TRBV28 and TRBJ2-7, the complete variable domain reads DVKVTQSSRYLVKRTGEKVFLECVQDMDHENMFWYRQDPGLGLRLIYFSYDVKMKEKGDIPEGYSVSREKKERFSLILESASTNQTSMYLCASSWRAGEQYFGPGTRLTVT.

About this clone itself: Different DNA sequences within this sample yield the same CDR3. The chain links TRBV7-9 to TRBJ1-5; D not certain. V was cut by 1 base and J by 2 bases, with 9 bases left in between. The germline V gene encodes CDR1 SEHNR and CDR2 FQNEAQ (reference sequence). The CDR3 sequence is 15 residues long. The DNA of the CDR3 is TGTGCCAGCAGCTTAGGCGGGCTGGGCAATCAGCCCCAGCATTTT. This gives the protein CASSLGGLGNQPQHF.

The V and J genes are TRBV7-9 and TRBJ2-7; TRBD2 agrees at 11 bases. Germline-derived CDR1 and CDR2 are SEHNR and FQNEAQ (reference sequence). J lost 7 bases, V lost 5 bases, and 10 bases had no gene match. The CDR3 runs 15 residues. The DNA for the CDR3 is TGTGCCAGCAGCCCTGGGACTAGCGGACAGGGTGAGCAGTACTTC. The encoded protein is CASSPGTSGQGEQYF. Variable domain in full (rest from reference TRBV7-9 and TRBJ2-7): DTGVSQNPRHKITKRGQNVTFRCDPISEHNRLYWYRQTLGQGPEFLTYFQNEAQLEKSRLLSDRFSAERPKGSFSTLEIQRTEQGDSAMYLCASSPGTSGQGEQYFGPGTRLTVT.

This chain links TRBV14 with TRBJ2-5; the D gene is possibly TRBD1 (6 bases). The assigned J gene may be wrong: the sequence end matches TRBJ2-7 better. The germline gives CDR1 SGHDN, CDR2 FVKESK. CDR3 length equals 13 residues. The CDR3 DNA sequence: TGTGCCAGCAGCCCCGGGACACCGTACGAGCAGTACTTC. Translated: CASSPGTPYEQYF.

This sequence joins TRBV6-5 and TRBJ2-7; 9 nucleotides match TRBD2. The germline CDR1 and CDR2 sequences are MNHEY and SVGAGI. Trimming cost V 5 bases and J 2 bases; bases outside gene matches: 7. The length of the CDR3 is 15 residues. The CDR3 DNA is TGTGCCAGCAGTCCGACGAGCGGGAGGCCCTACGAGCAGTACTTC. Protein: CASSPTSGRPYEQYF.

The J gene is TRBJ1-2, the V gene TRBV7-2; D not resolved. CDR3 length equals 15 residues. Between the trimmed V and J ends, which lost 1 base and 3 bases, there was a span of 12 bases. CDR1 and CDR2 (germline): SGHTA, FQGNSA. In nucleotides, the CDR3 is TGTGCCAGCAGCTTAGAGTACGCCGGAGACTATGGCTACACCTTC. The encoded protein is CASSLEYAGDYGYTF.

The chain is built from TRBV6-6 and TRBJ1-5, with 7 bases matching TRBD1. Germline trimming cut 0 bases from V and 6 bases from J; bases unmatched to any gene: 5. Germline V gene lookup returns CDR1 MNHNY and CDR2 SVGAGI (reference sequence). The CDR3 totals 15 residues. This CDR3 is CASSYSNRGSQPQHF. The CDR3 DNA reads TGTGCCAGCAGTTACTCGAACAGGGGTAGTCAGCCCCAGCATTTT.

The rearrangement joins TRBV7-9 to TRBJ2-5; the D gene is possibly TRBD2 (6 bases). Germline V CDR1 and CDR2: SEHNR, FQNEAQ (reference sequence). V lost 8 bases and J 3 bases, leaving 13 bases between the germline ends. The CDR3 is 13 residues long. CDR3 in DNA: TGTGCCAGCCGGTTTGGCGGGGAAGAGACCCAGTACTTC. This sequence encodes CASRFGGEETQYF.

The CDR3 loop is CSATTGDLLFF. CDR3 bases: TGCAGTGCTACGACAGGGGATTTACTGTTTTTT. The gene calls are TRBV20-1 and TRBJ1-4; 8 nucleotides line up with TRBD1. The CDR3 covers 11 residues. Trimming removed 4 bases from V and 13 bases from J; junction bases left unmatched: 5. Per germline, CDR1 DFQATT and CDR2 SNEGSKA (reference sequence).

The chain combines TRBV30 with TRBJ1-2; D might be TRBD1 (6 bases). The CDR3 contains 13 residues. CDR1 and CDR2 (germline): GTSNPN, SVGIG (reference sequence). Trimming pared 5 bases from V and 0 bases from J, leaving 10 bases between. The CDR3 region is CAWLGHPNYGYTF. CDR3 DNA: TGTGCCTGGCTGGGACACCCTAACTATGGCTACACCTTC.

The rearrangement links TRBV6-5 to TRBJ2-1; 8 bases are a match to TRBD2. There are 14 residues in the CDR3. The trim removed 6 bases at V and 6 bases at J, leaving 7 bases unmatched. Germline V gene lookup returns CDR1 MNHEY and CDR2 SVGAGI. The CDR3 spells CASRPGTRGNEQFF. In DNA, the CDR3 is TGTGCCAGCAGGCCGGGGACTAGAGGCAATGAGCAGTTCTTC.

The gene calls are TRBV5-8 and TRBJ1-1; D call uncertain. Trimming stripped 1 base from V and 1 base from J, with 8 bases between. CDR1 is SGHTS and CDR2 is YDEGEE in the germline V gene. The CDR3 contains 14 residues. DNA of the CDR3: TGTGCCAGCAGCTTGTTTAGGAGGAACACTGAAGCTTTCTTT. Amino acids: CASSLFRRNTEAFF.

The J gene is TRBJ2-7, the V gene TRBV7-2; TRBD2 is a possible D gene (6 bases). Germline assignment: CDR1 SGHTA and CDR2 FQGNSA. The CDR3 loop spans 15 amino acids. V gave up 1 base and J gave up 6 bases, with 16 bases separating them. The CDR3 region has the DNA TGTGCCAGCAGCTTAGTTTGGGAGGCAGGCGCCGAGCAGTACTTC. Its protein product is CASSLVWEAGAEQYF.

V is TRBV5-1 and J is TRBJ2-3; TRBD2 aligns across 7 bases. The ends lost 4 bases at V and 4 bases at J; junction bases unmatched: 9. This CDR3 has 15 residues. Germline assignment: CDR1 SGHRS and CDR2 YFSETQ. DNA of the CDR3: TGCGCCAGCAGCCCGGGACTACATTCCGCAGATACGCAGTATTTT. Its translation: CASSPGLHSADTQYF. Together with reference TRBV5-1 and TRBJ2-3, the CDR3 gives the full variable domain: KAGVTQTPRYLIKTRGQQVTLSCSPISGHRSVSWYQQTPGQGLQFLFEYFSETQRNKGNFPGRFSGRQFSNSRSEMNVSTLELGDSALYLCASSPGLHSADTQYFGPGTRLTVL.

The V call is TRBV20-1, the J call TRBJ2-3, with D tentatively TRBD1 (5 bases). Germline CDR1 and CDR2: DFQATT and SNEGSKA (reference sequence). The CDR3 totals 11 residues. V lost 7 bases to trimming and J lost 3 bases, with 8 bases between them. The CDR3 spells CSEGLTDTQYF. The CDR3 nucleotides read TGCAGTGAGGGGCTAACAGATACGCAGTATTTT.

This chain uses TRBV18 with TRBJ2-7; weak D call: TRBD2 (5 bases). This CDR3 is built from 15 residues. In germline, CDR1 is KGHSH, CDR2 LQKENI. V gave up 3 bases and J gave up 5 bases, with 17 bases separating them. The DNA for the CDR3 is TGTGCCAGCTCACCCTCCGGAACTAGGACCCACGAGCAGTACTTC. Protein product: CASSPSGTRTHEQYF.

This chain links TRBV9 with TRBJ1-4; D uncertain. The germline V and J ends were trimmed by 4 bases and 7 bases, with 8 bases remaining between them. Germline V gene data show CDR1 as SGDLS and CDR2 as YYNGEE. This CDR3 spans 12 amino acids. This chain's CDR3 is CASSPRGEKLFF. DNA for the CDR3: TGTGCCAGCAGCCCCCGAGGTGAAAAACTGTTTTTT.

V is TRBV7-2 and J is TRBJ2-3; D remains ambiguous. The CDR3 contains 13 residues. V was shortened by 5 bases and J by 2 bases, with 8 bases between the two germline ends. Germline values: CDR1 SGHTA, CDR2 FQGNSA. The CDR3 coding sequence is TGTGCCAGCAGCCTGAGTTACACAGATACGCAGTATTTT. Translated: CASSLSYTDTQYF. The entire variable domain, with the rest obtained from reference TRBV7-2 and TRBJ2-3, is as follows: GAGVSQSPSNKVTEKGKDVELRCDPISGHTALYWYRQSLGQGLEFLIYFQGNSAPDKSGLPSDRFSAERTGGSVSTLTIQRTQQEDSAVYLCASSLSYTDTQYFGPGTRLTVL.

This sequence joins TRBV5-1 and TRBJ2-7; 8 bases align to TRBD2. The CDR3 sequence is 15 residues long. Germline-derived CDR1 and CDR2 are SGHRS and YFSETQ. V shed 1 base, J shed 0 bases, and the junction held 3 bases outside the gene matches. CDR3 sequence: CASSLTSGISYEQYF. Written as DNA, the CDR3 is TGCGCCAGCAGCTTGACTAGCGGAATCTCCTACGAGCAGTACTTC. The full variable domain, completed using reference TRBV5-1 and TRBJ2-7, is KAGVTQTPRYLIKTRGQQVTLSCSPISGHRSVSWYQQTPGQGLQFLFEYFSETQRNKGNFPGRFSGRQFSNSRSEMNVSTLELGDSALYLCASSLTSGISYEQYFGPGTRLTVT.

This clone is medium-sized (0.01 to 0.1%) by frequency. The CDR3 nucleotides read TGTGCCAGCAGTTCGACAGGGAGGTCTGAAGCTTTCTTT. Translating it yields CASSSTGRSEAFF. The rearrangement uses TRBV6-4 and TRBJ1-1; TRBD1 agrees at 7 bases. V shed 5 bases and J 6 bases; nucleotides not matched to a gene: 6. The germline V gene encodes CDR1 MRHNA and CDR2 SNTAGT. The CDR3 sequence is 13 residues long.

This clone is medium-sized by frequency. The same CDR3 arises from other DNA sequences in this sample as well. This chain joins TRBV6-4 and TRBJ1-2; the D is unclear. The CDR3 totals 16 residues. Germline V gene sequence: CDR1 MRHNA, CDR2 SNTAGT. Trimming pared 0 bases from V and 5 bases from J, leaving 16 bases between. The CDR3 loop reads CASSDSSEGSGYGYTF. CDR3 nucleotide sequence: TGTGCCAGCAGTGACTCGAGCGAGGGATCGGGATATGGCTACACCTTC.

The chain carries TRBV5-1 and TRBJ1-1; tentative D call: TRBD1 (5 bases). The CDR3 covers 14 residues. Germline CDR1 is SGHRS and CDR2 is YFSETQ. V lost 3 bases and J lost 8, with 17 bases in between. The chain's CDR3 is CASSYGGGATEAFF. In DNA, the CDR3 is TGCGCCAGCAGCTATGGGGGGGGAGCCACCGAAGCTTTCTTT.